This TCR beta chain was captured in a study of blood T cell repertoires in COVID-19. Across the whole study: The samples span acute and convalescent COVID-19 from the United States, Italy and Spain. In each case, the material was cDNA or gDNA derived from T cells, B-cell-depleted T cells, or PBMCs.

This CDR3 has 13 residues. V lost 4 bases and J lost 6; bases outside the gene matches: 3. Germline V lookup: CDR1 MNHEY, CDR2 SMNVEV (reference sequence). Using immunoSEQ multiplex PCR, the repertoire was profiled, and TCRdb retains in-frame clones only, with some absent. Here the sample spans approximately 180,000 clones, around 85% being singletons. The V and J genes are TRBV27 and TRBJ2-7, with TRBD2 identical over 10 bases. Sequencing was carried out using peripheral blood. This TCR derives from a man in his sixties with acute or convalescent COVID-19. The DNA for the CDR3 is TGTGCCAGCAGTTCCCGACTAGCGGGCGAGCAGTACTTC. Translation: CASSSRLAGEQYF.